This TCR beta chain derives from a study of T cells after yellow fever vaccination. Study-level points and caveats: Most clones from primary vaccination were detected again post-booster (roughly 95% CD4, 88% CD8). The presence of abundant clonotypes contaminating from the bulk population was possible in FACS-sorted repertoires. A weaker secondary response peaked on day 5, the primary on day 15.

One entry per CDR3 protein, called by TCRdb with MiXCR from the 5' RACE reads. The sample lists 300,000 or so distinct CDR3 sequences, 8.7% occurring once. The CDR3 runs to 14 residues. Germline CDR1 and CDR2: MGHRA and YSYEKL. V lost 6 bases and J lost 7; bases outside the gene matches: 8. This clonotype was found a few times. What it binds is not known. This clonotype was obtained from a man between 18 and 29 years old who received the YFV17D yellow fever vaccine. The chain recombines TRBV4-1 with TRBJ1-1; TRBD1 aligns across 10 bases. This specimen was CD4+ T cells sorted from PBMCs, taken 5 days after the yellow fever booster vaccination. This CDR3 is CASSRQGAEGEAFF. In DNA form, the CDR3 reads TGCGCCAGCAGTCGACAGGGGGCAGAGGGTGAAGCTTTCTTT.